Given below is one TCR beta chain in context. The antigen remains undetermined. V was pared by 6 bases and J by 0 bases, with 15 bases between. The germline CDR1 and CDR2 sequences are SGHRS and YFSETQ. The CDR3 length is 16 residues. The entry originates in a study of cytomegalovirus exposure and HLA in healthy donors. About the study: Approximately 85 million unique TCRs from HLA-typed donors made up an early data release. Broader study findings: Some V segments (TRBV6-2 and TRBV6-3 among them) were excluded as indistinguishable.

Though probably carrying unrecorded immune exposures, donors were nominally healthy at sampling. The PCR employed 60 Vbeta primers together with 13 Jbeta primers. Assay used: immunoSEQ multiplex PCR; TCRdb lists only in-frame clones, some missing. The sample has about 150,000 clones, around 80% seen once. The chain has TRBV5-1 and TRBJ1-4; D is possibly TRBD1 (5 bases). This receptor was taken from a woman between 40 and 50 years old in good health and CMV-seronegative. The source material was PBMCs. Here the CDR3 reads CASTLASGATNEKLFF. CDR3 DNA sequence: TGCGCCAGCACCCTGGCGTCGGGGGCAACTAATGAAAAACTGTTTTTT.